The clone carrying this T cell receptor (beta chain) was observed a handful of times. The antigen is undetermined. Researchers tagged individual cDNA molecules with unique molecular identifiers. TCRdb redid the calling of the 5' RACE reads with MiXCR, one entry per CDR3 protein. The table has fewer than 85,000 distinct CDR3 sequences, over 9% seen once; the top ten hold 12%. There are 12 residues in the CDR3. Germline values: CDR1 MNHEY, CDR2 SVGAGI. V lost 3 bases and J lost 5, with 8 bases in between. This record belongs to a study of early T cells in non-severe SARS-CoV-2 infection. Findings of the study overall: Matching results from VDJdb favored anti-spike CD8 responses, leaving private and CD4 specificities undetected.

The specimen was whole blood, collected at baseline. The source is an adult who was a healthcare worker with PCR-confirmed SARS-CoV-2 infection or an uninfected control (not recorded which). The chain has TRBV6-5 and TRBJ2-7; perhaps TRBD2 as D (6 bases). The CDR3 DNA reads TGTGCCAGCAGTTATCGCGGGGACGAGCAGTACTTC. Protein product: CASSYRGDEQYF.